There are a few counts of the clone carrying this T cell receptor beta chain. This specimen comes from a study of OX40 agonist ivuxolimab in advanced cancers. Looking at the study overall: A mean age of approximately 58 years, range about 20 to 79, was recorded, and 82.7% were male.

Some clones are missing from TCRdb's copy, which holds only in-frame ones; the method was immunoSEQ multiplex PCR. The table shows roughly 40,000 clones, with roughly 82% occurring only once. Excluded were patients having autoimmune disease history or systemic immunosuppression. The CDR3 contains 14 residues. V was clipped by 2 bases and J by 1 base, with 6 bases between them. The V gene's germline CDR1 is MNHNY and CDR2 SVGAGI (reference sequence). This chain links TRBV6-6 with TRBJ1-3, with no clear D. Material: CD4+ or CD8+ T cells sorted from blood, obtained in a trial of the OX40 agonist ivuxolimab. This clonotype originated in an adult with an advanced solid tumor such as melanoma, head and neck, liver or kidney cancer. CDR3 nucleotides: TGTGCCAGCAGTTACACGGAGTCTGGAAACACCATATATTTT. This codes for CASSYTESGNTIYF.